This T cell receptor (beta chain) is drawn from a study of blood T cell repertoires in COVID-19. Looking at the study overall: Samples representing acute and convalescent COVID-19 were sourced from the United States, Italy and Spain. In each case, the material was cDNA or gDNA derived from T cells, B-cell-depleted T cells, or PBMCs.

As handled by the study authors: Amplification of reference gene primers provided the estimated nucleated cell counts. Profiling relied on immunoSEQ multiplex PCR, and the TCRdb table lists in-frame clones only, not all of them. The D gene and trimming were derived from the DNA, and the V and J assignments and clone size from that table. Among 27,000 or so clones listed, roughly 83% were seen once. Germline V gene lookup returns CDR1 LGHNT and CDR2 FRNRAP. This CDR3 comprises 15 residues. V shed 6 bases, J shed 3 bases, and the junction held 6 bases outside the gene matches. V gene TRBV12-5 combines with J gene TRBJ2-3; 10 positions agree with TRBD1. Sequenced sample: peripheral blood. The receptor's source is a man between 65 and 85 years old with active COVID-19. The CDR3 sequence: CASGMGQGRTDTQYF. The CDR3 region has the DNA TGTGCTAGTGGCATGGGACAGGGGAGAACAGATACGCAGTATTTT.